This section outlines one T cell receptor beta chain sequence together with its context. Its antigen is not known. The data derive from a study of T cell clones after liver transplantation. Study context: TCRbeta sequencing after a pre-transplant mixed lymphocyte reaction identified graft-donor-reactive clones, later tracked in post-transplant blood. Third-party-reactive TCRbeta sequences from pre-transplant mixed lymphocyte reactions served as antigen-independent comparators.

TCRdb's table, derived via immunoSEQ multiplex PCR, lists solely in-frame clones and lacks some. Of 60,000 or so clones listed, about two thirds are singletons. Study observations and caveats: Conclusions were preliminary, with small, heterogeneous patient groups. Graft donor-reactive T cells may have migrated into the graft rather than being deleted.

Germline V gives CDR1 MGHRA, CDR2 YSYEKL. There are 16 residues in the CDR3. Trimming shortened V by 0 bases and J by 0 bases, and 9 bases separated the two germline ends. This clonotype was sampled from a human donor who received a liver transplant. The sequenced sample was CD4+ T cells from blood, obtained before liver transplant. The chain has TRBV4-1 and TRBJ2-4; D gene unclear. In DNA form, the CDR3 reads TGCGCCAGCAGCCAAGATTCCAGATTAGCCAAAAACATTCAGTACTTC. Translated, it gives CASSQDSRLAKNIQYF.